A selection of T cell receptor beta chains follows, all from one sample in a study of T cell clonotyping in hematopoietic cell transplantation. Generated by immunoSEQ multiplex PCR, the TCRdb table keeps only in-frame clones and is missing some. The sample consists of 15,000 to 25,000 clones, more than 65% of them appearing once. The sample taken for sequencing was peripheral blood mononuclear cells. The receptors come from a man aged 60-69 years in good health. Some clones in this sample may be carry-over from other donors' samples. Each CDR3 is given with its conserved first and last residue. A D gene is named only where the DNA matches it firmly. Part of the rows lack a size; the others show once, few, many or a class for expanded clones.

clone_size: -; j_call: TRBJ1-2; v_call: TRBV5-1; d_call: TRBD1; cdr3_nt: TGCGCCAGCAGTCGGGGACAGTCTGGCTACACCTTC; cdr3_aa: CASSRGQSGYTF
clone_size: -; j_call: TRBJ2-1; v_call: TRBV6-5; d_call: TRBD2; cdr3_nt: TGTGCCAGCAGTATCATGACGGGGGGGCAAAATGAGCAGTTCTTC; cdr3_aa: CASSIMTGGQNEQFF
clone_size: -; j_call: TRBJ1-6; v_call: TRBV7-9; d_call: -; cdr3_nt: TGTGCCAGCAGCTTAAGGGAGGCCAGGGATTCACCCCTCCACTTT; cdr3_aa: CASSLREARDSPLHF
clone_size: -; j_call: TRBJ2-7; v_call: TRBV7-6; d_call: -; cdr3_nt: TGTGCCAGCAGCTTTAGGTTAGAACCATCCTACGAGCAGTACTTC; cdr3_aa: CASSFRLEPSYEQYF
clone_size: few; j_call: TRBJ1-2; v_call: TRBV30; d_call: -; cdr3_nt: TGTGCCTGGAGTGTTGGCCCCTCGGGCTATGGCTACACCTTC; cdr3_aa: CAWSVGPSGYGYTF
clone_size: -; j_call: TRBJ1-4; v_call: TRBV15; d_call: TRBD1; cdr3_nt: TGTGCCACCAGCAAACAGGGGGACGGTGAAAAACTGTTTTTT; cdr3_aa: CATSKQGDGEKLFF
clone_size: -; j_call: TRBJ1-3; v_call: TRBV30; d_call: -; cdr3_nt: TGTGCCTGGAGACAGTTCCCTGGAAACACCATATATTTT; cdr3_aa: CAWRQFPGNTIYF
clone_size: once; j_call: TRBJ1-1; v_call: TRBV2; d_call: -; cdr3_nt: TGTGCCAGCAGTCCATATACAGGTATGAACACTGAAGCTTTCTTT; cdr3_aa: CASSPYTGMNTEAFF
clone_size: -; j_call: TRBJ2-3; v_call: TRBV27; d_call: -; cdr3_nt: TGTGCCAGCAGTTTCCCTAACACAGATACGCAGTATTTT; cdr3_aa: CASSFPNTDTQYF
clone_size: -; j_call: TRBJ1-1; v_call: TRBV7-9; d_call: -; cdr3_nt: TGTGCCAGCAGCTTGAGTGTTATCCCCACTGAAGCTTTCTTT; cdr3_aa: CASSLSVIPTEAFF
clone_size: -; j_call: TRBJ2-2; v_call: TRBV7-2; d_call: -; cdr3_nt: TGTGCCAGCAGCCGAGCGACAGGGAGGACCGGGGAGCTGTTTTTT; cdr3_aa: CASSRATGRTGELFF
clone_size: -; j_call: TRBJ1-6; v_call: TRBV5-4; d_call: -; cdr3_nt: TGTGCCAGCAGCTGGCCTCGGTTGGGGGCGTCGAATTCACCCCTCCACTTT; cdr3_aa: CASSWPRLGASNSPLHF
clone_size: -; j_call: TRBJ1-4; v_call: TRBV6-5; d_call: -; cdr3_nt: TGTGCCAGCAGTTACTCGGGGGAAACGAGGGAAAAACTGTTTTTT; cdr3_aa: CASSYSGETREKLFF
clone_size: -; j_call: TRBJ2-1; v_call: TRBV27; d_call: -; cdr3_nt: TGTGCCAGCAGTTTTAGGGCTTCCCGGGGTAATGAGCAGTTCTTC; cdr3_aa: CASSFRASRGNEQFF
clone_size: -; j_call: TRBJ2-2; v_call: TRBV27; d_call: -; cdr3_nt: TGTGCCAGCAGTTTTGTGGGGTTGAACACCGGGGAGCTGTTTTTT; cdr3_aa: CASSFVGLNTGELFF
clone_size: -; j_call: TRBJ2-7; v_call: TRBV5-1; d_call: -; cdr3_nt: TGCGCCAGCAGCGGTTTCCCGGGCCTATCCCCCTACGAGCAGTACTTC; cdr3_aa: CASSGFPGLSPYEQYF
clone_size: few; j_call: TRBJ2-2; v_call: TRBV6-6; d_call: -; cdr3_nt: TGTGCCAGCAGTTACCCCGACAGTTCGAACACCGGGGAGCTGTTTTTT; cdr3_aa: CASSYPDSSNTGELFF
clone_size: -; j_call: TRBJ1-1; v_call: TRBV6-5; d_call: -; cdr3_nt: TGTGCCAGCAGTGTGGGACGGAGGAACACTGAAGCTTTCTTT; cdr3_aa: CASSVGRRNTEAFF
clone_size: -; j_call: TRBJ2-3; v_call: TRBV27; d_call: TRBD2; cdr3_nt: TGTGCCAGCAGTTTACGAAGGACTAGCGGGAGTATCACGCAGTATTTT; cdr3_aa: CASSLRRTSGSITQYF
clone_size: -; j_call: TRBJ1-2; v_call: TRBV28; d_call: -; cdr3_nt: TGTGCCAGCAGTTTCGTACGGAATGCTAACTATGGCTACACCTTC; cdr3_aa: CASSFVRNANYGYTF
clone_size: -; j_call: TRBJ1-1; v_call: TRBV5-1; d_call: -; cdr3_nt: TGCGCCAGCAGCTCGCCAGGGAGGGGCACTGAAGCTTTCTTT; cdr3_aa: CASSSPGRGTEAFF
clone_size: -; j_call: TRBJ1-5; v_call: TRBV19; d_call: TRBD1; cdr3_nt: TGTGCCAGTAGTACCCGAGACAGGGCTCCGGATCAGCCCCAGCATTTT; cdr3_aa: CASSTRDRAPDQPQHF
clone_size: -; j_call: TRBJ1-2; v_call: TRBV19; d_call: TRBD1; cdr3_nt: TGTGCCAGTAGTGTACAGGGGGAGGGTGGCTACACCTTC; cdr3_aa: CASSVQGEGGYTF
clone_size: -; j_call: TRBJ2-1; v_call: TRBV11-2; d_call: -; cdr3_nt: TGTGCCAGCAGCTTCAGGGGGGCGGACCAAAATGAGCAGTTCTTC; cdr3_aa: CASSFRGADQNEQFF
clone_size: -; j_call: TRBJ1-2; v_call: TRBV9; d_call: -; cdr3_nt: TGTGCCAGCAGCGTTGACGGTGACTATGGCTACACCTTC; cdr3_aa: CASSVDGDYGYTF
clone_size: -; j_call: TRBJ2-7; v_call: TRBV5-6; d_call: -; cdr3_nt: TGTGCCAGCAGCTTGGGCGAGGGGGGGCAGTACTTC; cdr3_aa: CASSLGEGGQYF
clone_size: -; j_call: TRBJ1-2; v_call: TRBV28; d_call: -; cdr3_nt: TGTGCCAGCACCACCGAGTTGGAGAATGGCTACACCTTC; cdr3_aa: CASTTELENGYTF
clone_size: -; j_call: TRBJ1-5; v_call: TRBV30; d_call: TRBD1; cdr3_nt: TGTGCCTGGAGTATACGGACAGGGGGAGGCCAGCCCCAGCATTTT; cdr3_aa: CAWSIRTGGGQPQHF
clone_size: -; j_call: TRBJ2-2; v_call: TRBV4-2; d_call: TRBD2; cdr3_nt: TGTGCCAGCAGCCAAGATAACCGGTCCCCGGGACTAGCGGGAGACGGGGAGCTGTTTTTT; cdr3_aa: CASSQDNRSPGLAGDGELFF
clone_size: -; j_call: TRBJ1-4; v_call: TRBV6-5; d_call: -; cdr3_nt: TGTGCCAGCAGTTATGGGGGAACTAATGAAAAACTGTTTTTT; cdr3_aa: CASSYGGTNEKLFF
clone_size: -; j_call: TRBJ1-2; v_call: TRBV19; d_call: -; cdr3_nt: TGTGCCAGTAGTATAACAGGCTTATCTATTGTCGGTGGCTACACCTTC; cdr3_aa: CASSITGLSIVGGYTF
clone_size: few; j_call: TRBJ1-5; v_call: TRBV30; d_call: -; cdr3_nt: TGTGCCTGGAACGGACAGTACGATCAGCCCCAGCATTTT; cdr3_aa: CAWNGQYDQPQHF